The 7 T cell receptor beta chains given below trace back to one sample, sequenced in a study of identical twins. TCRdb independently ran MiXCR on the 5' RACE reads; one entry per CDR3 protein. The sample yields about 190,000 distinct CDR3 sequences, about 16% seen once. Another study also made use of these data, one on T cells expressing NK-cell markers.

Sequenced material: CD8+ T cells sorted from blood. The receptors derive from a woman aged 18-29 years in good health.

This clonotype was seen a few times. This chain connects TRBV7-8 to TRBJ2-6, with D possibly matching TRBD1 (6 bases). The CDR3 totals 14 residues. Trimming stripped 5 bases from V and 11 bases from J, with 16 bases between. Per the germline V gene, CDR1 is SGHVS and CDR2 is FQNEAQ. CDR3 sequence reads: CASSRSGALYVLTF. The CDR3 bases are TGTGCCAGCAGCAGATCAGGGGCGCTTTACGTCCTGACTTTC.

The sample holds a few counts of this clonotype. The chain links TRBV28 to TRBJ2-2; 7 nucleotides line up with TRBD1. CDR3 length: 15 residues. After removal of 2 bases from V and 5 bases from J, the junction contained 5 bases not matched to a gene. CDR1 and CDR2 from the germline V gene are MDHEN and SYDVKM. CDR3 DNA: TGTGCCAGCAGTTTACCGGGACAGAGAACCGGGGAGCTGTTTTTT. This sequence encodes CASSLPGQRTGELFF.

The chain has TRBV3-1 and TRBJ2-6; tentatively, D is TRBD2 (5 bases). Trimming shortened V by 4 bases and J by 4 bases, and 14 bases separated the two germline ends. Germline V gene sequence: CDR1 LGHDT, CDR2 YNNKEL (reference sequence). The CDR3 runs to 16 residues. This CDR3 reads CASSRSRGTGANVLTF. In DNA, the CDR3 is TGTGCCAGCAGCCGGAGCCGGGGTACCGGGGCCAACGTCCTGACTTTC. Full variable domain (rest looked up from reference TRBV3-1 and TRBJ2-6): DTAVSQTPKYLVTQMGNDKSIKCEQNLGHDTMYWYKQDSKKFLKIMFSYNNKELIINETVPNRFSPKSPDKAHLNLHINSLELGDSAVYFCASSRSRGTGANVLTFGAGSRLTVL.

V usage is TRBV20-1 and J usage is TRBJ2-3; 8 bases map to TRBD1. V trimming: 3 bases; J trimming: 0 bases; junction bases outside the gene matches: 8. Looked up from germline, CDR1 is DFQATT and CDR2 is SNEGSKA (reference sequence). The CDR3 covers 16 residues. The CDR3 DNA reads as TGCAGTGCTAGGGCAGGGGGCCCACCTAGCACAGATACGCAGTATTTT. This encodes CSARAGGPPSTDTQYF.

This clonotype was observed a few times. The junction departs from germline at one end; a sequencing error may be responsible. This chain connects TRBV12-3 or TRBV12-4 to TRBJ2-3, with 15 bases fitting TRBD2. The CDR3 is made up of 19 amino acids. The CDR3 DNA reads TGTGCCATCAGTTTAGTCGGGACTAGCGGGGGGACTAGCACAGATACGCAGTATTTT. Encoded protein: CAISLVGTSGGTSTDTQYF.

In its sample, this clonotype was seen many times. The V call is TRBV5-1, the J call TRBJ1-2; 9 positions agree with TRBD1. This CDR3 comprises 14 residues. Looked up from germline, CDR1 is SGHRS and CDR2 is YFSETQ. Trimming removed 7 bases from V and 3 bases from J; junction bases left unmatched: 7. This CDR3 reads CASGGQGNDYGYTF. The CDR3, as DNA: TGCGCCAGCGGGGGACAGGGTAACGACTATGGCTACACCTTC.

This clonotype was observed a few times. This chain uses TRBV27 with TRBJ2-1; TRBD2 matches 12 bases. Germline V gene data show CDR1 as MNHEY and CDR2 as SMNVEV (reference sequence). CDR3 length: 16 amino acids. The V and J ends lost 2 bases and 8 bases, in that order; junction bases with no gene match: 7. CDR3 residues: CASSLILAGGPYEQFF. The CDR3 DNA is TGTGCCAGCAGTTTAATTCTAGCGGGAGGGCCCTATGAGCAGTTCTTC.